A selection of T cell receptor beta chains follows, all from one sample in a study of blood T cell repertoires in COVID-19. Using immunoSEQ multiplex PCR, the repertoire was profiled, and TCRdb retains in-frame clones only, with some absent. The sample carries roughly 30,000 clones, 88% recorded once. Sequencing used peripheral blood. These receptors were obtained from a human donor in a cohort sampled during active COVID-19. Both conserved end residues are part of each CDR3. Fields, in order: D gene, J gene, clone size, V gene, CDR3 protein, CDR3 DNA. D genes are given only for firm matches. Expanded clones get a size class; other rows say once, few or many, or leave the size out.

>.|TRBJ2-3|.|TRBV6-2/TRBV6-3
CASSYGSDPDTQYF
TGTGCCAGCAGTTACGGGAGCGACCCGGATACGCAGTATTTT
>TRBD2|TRBJ2-3|.|TRBV19
CASSNSGGAKDTQYF
TGTGCCAGTAGTAATAGCGGGGGGGCCAAAGATACGCAGTATTTT
>TRBD2|TRBJ2-5|.|TRBV6-2/TRBV6-3
CASSPGTSLVGTQYF
TGTGCCAGCAGCCCGGGGACTAGCCTTGTAGGGACCCAGTACTTC
>.|TRBJ2-7|.|TRBV18
CASSQDRGEQYF
TGTGCCAGCTCTCAGGACAGAGGCGAGCAGTACTTC
>.|TRBJ2-5|.|TRBV30
CAWSPAGAPGTQYF
TGTGCCTGGAGTCCAGCAGGGGCCCCGGGGACCCAGTACTTC
>.|TRBJ1-1|few|TRBV3-1/TRBV3-2
CASSQIRAETEAFF
TGTGCCAGCAGCCAAATCAGGGCGGAGACTGAAGCTTTCTTT
>TRBD1|TRBJ1-4|.|TRBV6-5
CASSRPAGGDEKLFF
TGTGCCAGCAGTCGACCAGCAGGGGGCGATGAAAAACTGTTTTTT
>.|TRBJ1-6|.|TRBV4-1
CASSQASGNYNSPLHF
TGCGCCAGCAGCCAAGCATCAGGGAACTATAATTCACCCCTCCACTTT
>.|TRBJ1-1|.|TRBV9
CASSRRMRDTEAFF
TGTGCCAGCAGCAGACGCATGCGGGACACTGAAGCTTTCTTT
>.|TRBJ2-1|.|TRBV7-6
CASSLAGGHIVHNEQFF
TGTGCCAGCAGCTTAGCGGGGGGGCATATAGTCCACAATGAGCAGTTCTTC
>TRBD1|TRBJ2-7|.|TRBV11-2
CASSFFTGGYEQYF
TGTGCCAGCAGCTTCTTTACAGGGGGCTACGAGCAGTACTTC
>.|TRBJ2-2|.|TRBV27
CASSYSGSANTGELFF
TGTGCCAGCAGTTATTCAGGTTCGGCGAACACCGGGGAGCTGTTTTTT
>TRBD1|TRBJ1-5|.|TRBV28
CASSAHGQGVQPQHF
TGTGCCAGCAGCGCCCACGGACAGGGAGTTCAGCCCCAGCATTTT
>TRBD2|TRBJ2-7|.|TRBV7-2
CASSSQLAGTAEQYF
TGTGCCAGCAGCTCACAACTAGCGGGGACCGCCGAGCAGTACTTC
>TRBD2|TRBJ2-5|.|TRBV7-2
CASRATSGGVETQYF
TGTGCCAGCAGGGCGACTAGCGGGGGGGTGGAGACCCAGTACTTC
>.|TRBJ2-1|.|TRBV7-3
CASSLGGVDEQFF
TGTGCCAGCAGCTTAGGCGGGGTTGATGAGCAGTTCTTC
>.|TRBJ1-6|.|TRBV27
CARNRVLAYNSPLHF
TGTGCCAGAAACAGGGTTCTTGCCTATAATTCACCCCTCCACTTT
>TRBD2|TRBJ2-1|.|TRBV7-2
CASSLQAGGPPYNEQFF
TGTGCCAGCAGCCTTCAAGCGGGGGGCCCCCCGTACAATGAGCAGTTCTTC
>.|TRBJ1-2|.|TRBV25-1
CASSEGGGWGYTF
TGTGCCAGCAGCGAGGGGGGGGGCTGGGGCTACACCTTC
>TRBD2|TRBJ2-1|.|TRBV29-1
CSVEKRHKERGGFPVEFF
TGCAGCGTTGAAAAGCGTCATAAGGAGCGGGGGGGCTTTCCAGTTGAGTTCTTC
>TRBD2|TRBJ2-1|.|TRBV4-1
CASSWGLGLVRSSGDEQFF
TGCGCCAGCAGCTGGGGACTAGGCCTAGTAAGGTCGTCGGGCGATGAGCAGTTCTTC
>.|TRBJ2-5|.|TRBV11-2
CASSLAVTLGQETQYF
TGTGCCAGCAGCTTAGCGGTAACCTTGGGGCAGGAGACCCAGTACTTC
>.|TRBJ1-2|.|TRBV27
CASSFAGLYGYTF
TGTGCCAGCAGTTTTGCGGGGCTCTATGGCTACACCTTC
>.|TRBJ1-2|.|TRBV6-1
CASTLNPGYGYTF
TGTGCCAGCACCCTCAACCCAGGGTACGGCTACACCTTC
>TRBD2|TRBJ2-1|.|TRBV6-5
CASSHGRGAGNEQFF
TGTGCCAGCAGCCACGGGCGGGGGGCCGGGAATGAGCAGTTCTTC
>.|TRBJ1-3|.|TRBV12-5
CASGSGESGNTIYF
TGTGCTAGTGGTTCAGGGGAATCTGGAAACACCATATATTTT
>TRBD1|TRBJ2-7|once|TRBV20-1
CSADRGYEQYF
TGCAGTGCAGACAGGGGTTACGAGCAGTACTTC
>TRBD1|TRBJ2-7|once|TRBV9
CASSGTGNGYEQYF
TGTGCCAGCAGCGGGACAGGTAATGGCTACGAGCAGTACTTC
>.|TRBJ1-5|.|TRBV19
CASSPQADRNQPQHF
TGTGCCAGTAGTCCCCAGGCCGACCGCAATCAGCCCCAGCATTTT
>TRBD1|TRBJ2-6|.|TRBV6-6
CASSLGQGVSGANVLTF
TGTGCCAGCAGTCTAGGACAGGGGGTCTCTGGGGCCAACGTCCTGACTTTC
>.|TRBJ2-3|.|TRBV12-3/TRBV12-4
CASSRGDTQYF
TGTGCCAGCAGTAGGGGGGATACGCAGTATTTT
>TRBD1|TRBJ2-2|.|TRBV5-4
CASSPQDGLNRGGELFF
TGTGCCAGCAGCCCACAAGACGGGCTGAACAGGGGGGGGGAGCTGTTTTTT
>TRBD1|TRBJ2-2|.|TRBV5-1
CASSPRTGLLGLSSGFTGELFF
TGCGCCAGCAGCCCCCGGACAGGGCTTCTTGGCCTCTCCTCTGGGTTCACCGGGGAGCTGTTTTTT
>.|TRBJ2-1|.|TRBV19
CASSPVGRGSYNEQFF
TGTGCCAGTAGCCCCGTGGGCAGGGGCTCCTACAATGAGCAGTTCTTC
>.|TRBJ2-1|.|TRBV12-3/TRBV12-4
CASSFGRVDEQFF
TGTGCCAGCAGTTTTGGGCGCGTCGATGAGCAGTTCTTC
>.|TRBJ2-3|.|TRBV7-9
CASSLTGSTDTQYF
TGTGCCAGCAGCTTAACAGGGAGCACAGATACGCAGTATTTT
>.|TRBJ2-3|.|TRBV19
CASSITGTDTQYF
TGTGCCAGTAGTATTACAGGGACGGATACGCAGTATTTT
>TRBD1|TRBJ1-2|.|TRBV10-3
CAIGLGQNYGYTF
TGTGCCATCGGGCTGGGACAGAACTATGGCTACACCTTC
>TRBD1|TRBJ2-3|.|TRBV19
CASSPWTGGVDTQYF
TGTGCCAGTAGTCCTTGGACAGGGGGCGTAGATACGCAGTATTTT
>.|TRBJ1-1|.|TRBV28
CASWTWGMNTEAFF
TGTGCCAGCTGGACTTGGGGAATGAACACTGAAGCTTTCTTT
>.|TRBJ1-2|once|TRBV18
CASSRGTNRATGYGYTF
TGTGCCAGCTCACGAGGGACCAACAGGGCAACTGGCTATGGCTACACCTTC
>TRBD2|TRBJ2-3|.|TRBV7-8
CASSPRARGATDTQYF
TGTGCCAGCAGCCCCAGGGCGCGGGGGGCCACAGATACGCAGTATTTT
>.|TRBJ2-7|.|TRBV11-2
CASSLQTAYEQYF
TGTGCCAGCAGCCTACAAACAGCCTACGAGCAGTACTTC